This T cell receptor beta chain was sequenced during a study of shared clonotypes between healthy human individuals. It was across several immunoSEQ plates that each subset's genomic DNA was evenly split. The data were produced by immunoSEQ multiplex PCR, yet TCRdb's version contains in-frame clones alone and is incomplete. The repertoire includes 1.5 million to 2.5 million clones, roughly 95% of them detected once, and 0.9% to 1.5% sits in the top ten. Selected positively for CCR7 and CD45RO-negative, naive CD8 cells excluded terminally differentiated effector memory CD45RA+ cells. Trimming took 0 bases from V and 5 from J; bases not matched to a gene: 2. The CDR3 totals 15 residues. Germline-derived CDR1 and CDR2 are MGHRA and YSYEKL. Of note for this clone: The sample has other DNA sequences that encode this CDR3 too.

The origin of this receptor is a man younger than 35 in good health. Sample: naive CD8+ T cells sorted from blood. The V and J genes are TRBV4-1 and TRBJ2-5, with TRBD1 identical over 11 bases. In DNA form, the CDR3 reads TGCGCCAGCAGCCAAGATGGGACAGGGGGGGAGACCCAGTACTTC. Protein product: CASSQDGTGGETQYF.